Following are 30 T cell receptor beta chains from one sample sequenced in a study of cytomegalovirus exposure and HLA in healthy donors. Assay used: immunoSEQ multiplex PCR; TCRdb lists only in-frame clones, some missing. The sample lists approximately 110,000 clones, about 90% occurring once. Source material: PBMCs. The receptors here all came from a woman under 30 in good health and CMV-seronegative.

J is TRBJ2-1 and V is TRBV19; 10 bases map to TRBD2. Trimming cost V 1 base and J 6 bases; bases outside gene matches: 6. This CDR3 is 16 amino acids long. From germline, CDR1 is LNHDA and CDR2 SQIVND (reference sequence). The CDR3: CASSIVPSGGLNEQFF. The CDR3 DNA reads as TGTGCCAGTAGTATAGTGCCTAGCGGGGGCCTCAATGAGCAGTTCTTC.

This clone was counted a single time. The chain joins TRBV27 to TRBJ2-7, with D maybe TRBD2 (5 bases). The V end lost 4 bases, the J end lost 0 bases, and 7 bases lay between the germline ends. From germline, CDR1 is MNHEY and CDR2 SMNVEV (reference sequence). This CDR3 comprises 13 residues. CDR3 residues: CASSSRDSYEQYF. The CDR3 nucleotides are TGTGCCAGCAGTTCCCGGGACTCCTACGAGCAGTACTTC.

The V call is TRBV5-1, the J call TRBJ2-3, with a possible D match to TRBD2 (5 bases). CDR1 and CDR2 (germline): SGHRS, YFSETQ. The CDR3 loop spans 14 amino acids. Trimming left V 2 bases short and J 3 bases short, with 10 bases between. CDR3 sequence: CASSFGEGTDTQYF. CDR3 in DNA: TGCGCCAGCAGCTTCGGCGAGGGTACAGATACGCAGTATTTT.

This rearrangement joins TRBV6-6 to TRBJ1-5; 7 bases map to TRBD1. CDR3 length: 14 amino acids. The V gene's germline CDR1 is MNHNY and CDR2 SVGAGI (reference sequence). V lost 5 bases to trimming and J lost 5 bases; unmatched junction nucleotides: 6. The DNA of the CDR3 is TGTGCCAGCAGTCAAACAGGGGTGGATCAGCCCCAGCATTTT. This gives the protein CASSQTGVDQPQHF.

The rearrangement links TRBV10-3 to TRBJ2-1, with 10 bases identical to TRBD1. The CDR3 covers 14 residues. Germline V CDR1 and CDR2: ENHRY, SYGVKD. The ends lost 5 bases at V and 6 bases at J; junction bases unmatched: 4. CDR3 DNA: TGTGCCATCAGTCCGGGACAGGGGATCAATGAGCAGTTCTTC. This sequence encodes CAISPGQGINEQFF.

V and J are TRBV6-5 and TRBJ1-3; D gene ambiguous. The germline CDR1 and CDR2 sequences are MNHEY and SVGAGI. The CDR3 contains 12 residues. Trimming took 4 bases from V and 2 from J, leaving 3 bases between them. The CDR3 sequence is CASSSAGNTIYF. The CDR3 DNA sequence: TGTGCCAGCAGTTCTGCTGGAAACACCATATATTTT.

V gene TRBV9 combines with J gene TRBJ1-2, with D perhaps TRBD1 (5 bases). V was shortened by 2 bases and J by 5 bases, with 16 bases between the two germline ends. The CDR3 spans 15 residues. Germline V gene data show CDR1 as SGDLS and CDR2 as YYNGEE. The CDR3 nucleotides read TGTGCCAGCAGCGTGGGGGGGGAATCTGGGTATGGCTACACCTTC. Translating it yields CASSVGGESGYGYTF.

This chain uses TRBV25-1 with TRBJ1-4; 8 positions match TRBD1. CDR1 and CDR2 from the germline V gene are MGHDK and SYGVNS. The ends lost 2 bases at V and 7 bases at J; junction bases unmatched: 15. The CDR3 extends over 18 amino acids. CDR3 loop: CASSESGLGRGLSEKLFF. The CDR3 DNA sequence: TGTGCCAGCAGTGAAAGTGGACTAGGCAGGGGGCTTAGTGAAAAACTGTTTTTT.

The chain recombines TRBV5-4 with TRBJ1-1; 10 positions agree with TRBD1. The CDR3 spans 14 residues. CDR1 and CDR2 (germline): SGHNT, YYREEE (reference sequence). The V and J ends lost 6 bases and 1 base, in that order; junction bases with no gene match: 3. The CDR3 region is CASTRDRGNTEAFF. CDR3 sequence (DNA): TGTGCCAGCACAAGGGACAGGGGGAACACTGAAGCTTTCTTT.

CDR3 protein: CASSGGLSRGGYNEQFF. The CDR3, as DNA: TGTGCCAGCAGCGGGGGACTATCCCGCGGAGGTTACAATGAGCAGTTCTTC. The genes are TRBV9 and TRBJ2-1; 7 nucleotides align to TRBD2. The CDR3 has 17 residues. The germline gives CDR1 SGDLS, CDR2 YYNGEE. With 3 bases clipped from V and 4 bases from J, the junction kept 13 bases outside the gene matches. Looking up the rest from reference TRBV9 and TRBJ2-1 gives the full variable domain: DSGVTQTPKHLITATGQRVTLRCSPRSGDLSVYWYQQSLDQGLQFLIQYYNGEERAKGNILERFSAQQFPDLHSELNLSSLELGDSALYFCASSGGLSRGGYNEQFFGPGTRLTVL.

This chain joins TRBV6-5 and TRBJ1-1; D remains ambiguous. Germline V CDR1 and CDR2: MNHEY, SVGAGI. The CDR3 extends over 15 amino acids. Trimming left V 0 bases short and J 1 base short, with 9 bases between. DNA of the CDR3: TGTGCCAGCAGTTACTCGACACTCCAGAACACTGAAGCTTTCTTT. It encodes CASSYSTLQNTEAFF.

The J gene is TRBJ2-7, the V gene TRBV7-2; 8 bases map to TRBD1. Germline values: CDR1 SGHTA, CDR2 FQGNSA. Trimming cost V 6 bases and J 8 bases; bases outside gene matches: 9. The CDR3 has 13 residues. CDR3 DNA: TGTGCCAGCAGTTCAGGGACAGGTTGGCAGCAGTACTTC. Its translation: CASSSGTGWQQYF.

The gene calls are TRBV27 and TRBJ1-2, with 9 bases aligning to TRBD1. The trim removed 4 bases at V and 6 bases at J, leaving 6 bases unmatched. The V gene's germline CDR1 is MNHEY and CDR2 SMNVEV (reference sequence). The length of the CDR3 is 14 residues. CDR3 nucleotide sequence: TGTGCCAGCAGTTCGGGGACAGGGAGGAATGGCTACACCTTC. Its translation is CASSSGTGRNGYTF.

This rearrangement joins TRBV4-2 to TRBJ1-6, with 10 bases aligning to TRBD1. Germline V CDR1 and CDR2: LGHNA, YNFKEQ. J was trimmed by 1 base and V by 4 bases; bases with no gene match: 7. This CDR3 spans 18 amino acids. The CDR3 sequence: CASSLEGTGVSYNSPLHF. In nucleotides, the CDR3 is TGTGCCAGCAGCCTCGAAGGGACAGGGGTGTCCTATAATTCACCCCTCCACTTT.

The chain is built from TRBV29-1 and TRBJ1-1; D gene ambiguous. V lost 4 bases to trimming and J lost 0 bases, with 6 bases between them. The CDR3 has 12 amino acids. The germline V gene has CDR1 SQVTM and CDR2 ANQGSEA. CDR3 amino acids: CSVAYMNTEAFF. CDR3 bases: TGCAGCGTTGCGTATATGAACACTGAAGCTTTCTTT. Full variable domain (outside the CDR3, taken from reference TRBV29-1 and TRBJ1-1): SAVISQKPSRDICQRGTSLTIQCQVDSQVTMMFWYRQQPGQSLTLIATANQGSEATYESGFVIDKFPISRPNLTFSTLTVSNMSPEDSSIYLCSVAYMNTEAFFGQGTRLTVV.

CDR3 region: CASSRTNEKLFF. The CDR3 nucleotides read TGTGCCAGCAGCCGAACTAATGAAAAACTGTTTTTT. The rearrangement links TRBV7-8 to TRBJ1-4; D not resolved. Trimming removed 5 bases from V and 1 base from J, with 2 bases in between. Germline-derived CDR1 and CDR2 are SGHVS and FQNEAQ. CDR3 size: 12 residues. The whole variable domain, remainder taken from reference TRBV7-8 and TRBJ1-4, is GAGVSQSPRYKVAKRGQDVALRCDPISGHVSLFWYQQALGQGPEFLTYFQNEAQLDKSGLPSDRFFAERPEGSVSTLKIQRTQQEDSAVYLCASSRTNEKLFFGSGTQLSVL.

V and J are TRBV7-6 and TRBJ2-1; the D gene is possibly TRBD1 (7 bases). With 1 base removed from V and 13 bases from J, the gap between germline ends came to 14 bases. CDR3 size: 13 residues. Germline values: CDR1 SGHVS, CDR2 FNYEAQ. The CDR3 region is CASSLGLGTVQFF. CDR3 sequence (DNA): TGTGCCAGCAGCTTAGGACTAGGGACAGTCCAGTTCTTC.

For this clone: Additional DNA sequences in this sample encode the identical CDR3. The V and J genes are TRBV27 and TRBJ2-7, with a tentative D call TRBD2 (6 bases). Germline CDR1 MNHEY, CDR2 SMNVEV (reference sequence). The CDR3 is 12 residues long. V was clipped by 5 bases and J by 4 bases, with 9 bases between them. This CDR3 is CASSLGGYEQYF. The CDR3 region has the DNA TGTGCCAGCAGTCTGGGAGGTTACGAGCAGTACTTC.

The chain combines TRBV5-1 with TRBJ1-3; no clear D gene. Germline V CDR1 and CDR2: SGHRS, YFSETQ. The CDR3 spans 16 residues. The V end was cut by 2 bases, the J end by 0 bases, with 12 bases between. The CDR3 nucleotides are TGCGCCAGCAGCTTACAGCCAGCAGACTCTGGAAACACCATATATTTT. It codes for CASSLQPADSGNTIYF.

This chain links TRBV5-4 with TRBJ1-4, with a tentative D call TRBD1 (6 bases). Germline CDR1 and CDR2: SGHNT and YYREEE (reference sequence). The CDR3 extends over 16 amino acids. V was shortened by 0 bases and J by 3 bases, with 12 bases between the two germline ends. DNA for the CDR3: TGTGCCAGCAGCTTGGTTGGGGGGGCGCCTAATGAAAAACTGTTTTTT. It codes for CASSLVGGAPNEKLFF.

This chain joins TRBV28 and TRBJ1-3; D ambiguous. The ends were cut back, 2 bases at V and 0 bases at J, with 8 bases in the middle. Germline-derived CDR1 and CDR2 are MDHEN and SYDVKM. The CDR3 consists of 15 residues. The chain's CDR3 is CASSLPGGSGNTIYF. CDR3 nucleotide sequence: TGTGCCAGCAGTTTACCCGGAGGCTCTGGAAACACCATATATTTT.

The gene calls are TRBV19 and TRBJ2-2, with D maybe TRBD2 (5 bases). This CDR3 has 14 residues. Germline V gene data show CDR1 as LNHDA and CDR2 as SQIVND (reference sequence). With 7 bases removed from V and 6 bases from J, the gap between germline ends came to 15 bases. For the CDR3, the DNA is TGTGCCAGTATACCCGGACGGGGTGCCGGGGAGCTGTTTTTT. Encoded protein: CASIPGRGAGELFF.

The chain employs TRBV28 and TRBJ2-7, with D possibly TRBD1 on 6 matching bases. V was trimmed by 2 bases and J by 3 bases, leaving 8 bases between them. The V gene's germline CDR1 is MDHEN and CDR2 SYDVKM. The CDR3 extends over 13 amino acids. The CDR3 protein is CASSLQQGYEQYF. CDR3 nucleotide sequence: TGTGCCAGCAGTTTACAACAGGGCTACGAGCAGTACTTC.

The chain links TRBV11-1 to TRBJ1-4; 7 nucleotides align to TRBD1. The CDR3 sequence is 14 residues long. V was clipped by 4 bases and J by 8 bases; unmatched bases: 7. Germline loops: CDR1 SGHAT, CDR2 FQDESV (reference sequence). The CDR3 DNA follows: TGTGCCAGCAGCTCGGGACAGCCATCAGAAAAACTGTTTTTT. Protein product: CASSSGQPSEKLFF. The variable domain in full, completed from reference TRBV11-1 and TRBJ1-4, reads EAEVAQSPRYKITEKSQAVAFWCDPISGHATLYWYRQILGQGPELLVQFQDESVVDDSQLPKDRFSAERLKGVDSTLKIQPAELGDSAMYLCASSSGQPSEKLFFGSGTQLSVL.

V gene TRBV6-1 combines with J gene TRBJ2-7, with D possibly being TRBD2 (7 bases). The CDR3 is 14 residues long. Germline V lookup: CDR1 MNHNS, CDR2 SASEGT. Trimming stripped 8 bases from V and 2 bases from J, with 16 bases between. Written as DNA, the CDR3 is TGTGCCAGCTATCCCCGGGGGGCCCCCTACGAGCAGTACTTC. This gives the protein CASYPRGAPYEQYF.

This rearrangement joins TRBV19 to TRBJ2-7; D gene uncertain. The CDR3 consists of 14 residues. V lost 3 bases and J 0 bases, leaving 9 bases between the germline ends. CDR1 and CDR2 (germline): LNHDA, SQIVND (reference sequence). The CDR3 DNA reads as TGTGCCAGTAGTATCGGGTCCAGCTCCTACGAGCAGTACTTC. Its translation is CASSIGSSSYEQYF. Based on the CDR3 plus reference TRBV19 and TRBJ2-7, the full variable domain is DGGITQSPKYLFRKEGQNVTLSCEQNLNHDAMYWYRQDPGQGLRLIYYSQIVNDFQKGDIAEGYSVSREKKESFPLTVTSAQKNPTAFYLCASSIGSSSYEQYFGPGTRLTVT.

The chain recombines TRBV20-1 with TRBJ2-3; possibly TRBD1 for D (6 bases). The CDR3 spans 9 residues. Trimming took off 8 bases at V and 9 bases at J, with 9 bases between the two ends. Germline V CDR1 and CDR2: DFQATT, SNEGSKA (reference sequence). CDR3 amino acids: CSPGDTQYF. For the CDR3, the DNA is TGCAGTCCAGGGGACACGCAGTATTTT.

The rearrangement joins TRBV18 to TRBJ1-2, with D unresolved. The V end lost 8 bases, the J end lost 4 bases, and 11 bases lay between the germline ends. The CDR3 has 12 amino acids. CDR1 and CDR2 (germline): KGHSH, LQKENI. The CDR3 nucleotides are TGTGCCAGCACGGCCGGGAGCTATGGCTACACCTTC. Its protein is CASTAGSYGYTF.

The chain is built from TRBV28 and TRBJ2-2, with D maybe TRBD1 (5 bases). The V end was cut by 3 bases, the J end by 2 bases, with 16 bases between. The V gene's germline CDR1 is MDHEN and CDR2 SYDVKM. The CDR3 sequence is 17 residues long. CDR3 bases: TGTGCCAGCAGTTTCTATTCGGGTGACAGTAACACCGGGGAGCTGTTTTTT. Translating gives CASSFYSGDSNTGELFF.

The V call is TRBV10-2, the J call TRBJ2-1; 12 nucleotides align to TRBD1. The CDR3 loop spans 16 amino acids. The J segment lost 8 bases and the V segment lost 8 bases, leaving 13 bases of the junction unmatched. Germline CDR1 reads WSHSY; CDR2 reads SAAADI. The CDR3, as DNA: TGCGCCAGCCGATTACCCGGGACAGGGGGCCGAGATGAGCAGTTCTTC. As protein: CASRLPGTGGRDEQFF.